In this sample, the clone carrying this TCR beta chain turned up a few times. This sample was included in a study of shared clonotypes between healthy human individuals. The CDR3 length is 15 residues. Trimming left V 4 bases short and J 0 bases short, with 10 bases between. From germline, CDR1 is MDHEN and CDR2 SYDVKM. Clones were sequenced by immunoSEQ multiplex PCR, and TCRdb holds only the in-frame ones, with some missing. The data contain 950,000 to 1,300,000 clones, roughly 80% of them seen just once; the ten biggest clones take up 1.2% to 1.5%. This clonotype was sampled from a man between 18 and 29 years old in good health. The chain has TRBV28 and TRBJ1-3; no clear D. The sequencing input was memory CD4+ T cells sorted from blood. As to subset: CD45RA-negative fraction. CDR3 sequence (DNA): TGTGCCAGCAGTTCTCGGGTTACCTCTGGAAACACCATATATTTT. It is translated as CASSSRVTSGNTIYF.